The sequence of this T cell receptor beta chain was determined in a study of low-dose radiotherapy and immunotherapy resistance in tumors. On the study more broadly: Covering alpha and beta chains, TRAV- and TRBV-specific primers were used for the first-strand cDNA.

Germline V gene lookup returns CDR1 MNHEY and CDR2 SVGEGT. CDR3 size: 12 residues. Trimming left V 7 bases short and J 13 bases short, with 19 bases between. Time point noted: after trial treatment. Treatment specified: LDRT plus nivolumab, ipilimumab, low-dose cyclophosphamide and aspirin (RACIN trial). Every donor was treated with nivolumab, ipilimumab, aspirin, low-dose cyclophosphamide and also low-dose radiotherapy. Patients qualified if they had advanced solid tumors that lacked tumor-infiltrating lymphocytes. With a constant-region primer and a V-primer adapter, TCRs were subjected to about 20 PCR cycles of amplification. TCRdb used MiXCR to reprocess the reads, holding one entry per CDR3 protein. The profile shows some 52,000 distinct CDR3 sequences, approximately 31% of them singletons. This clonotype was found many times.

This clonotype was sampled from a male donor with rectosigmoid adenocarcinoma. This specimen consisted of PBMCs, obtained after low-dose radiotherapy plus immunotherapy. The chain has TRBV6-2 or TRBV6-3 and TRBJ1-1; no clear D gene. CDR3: CASTPAGSMVFF. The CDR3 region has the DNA TGTGCCAGCACCCCGGCCGGGTCTATGGTTTTCTTT.